The 24 T cell receptor beta chains below all came from one sample that was sequenced in a study of identical twins (dated by TCRdb to the mid-2010s). The protocol used for the library was 5' RACE. The sequencer was an Illumina HiSeq 2000. TCRdb applied fastp at Q25 and MiXCR to the public reads, then kept only in-frame beta chains. Each entry merges the rows of one CDR3 protein and shows their most common DNA and genes. The sample table records some 20,000 distinct CDR3 sequences; 69% of these occur just once. Of the sample, less than 6.5% falls within the top ten clones. Sequencing was carried out using memory (CD45RO+) T cells sorted from blood. Sample cell subset or site, as interpreted from the label and publication: CD45RO+ enriched T cells. These receptors were taken from a woman aged 18-35 years in good health. This table probably holds off-target reads from a library built for another chain.

The chain links TRBV5-4 to TRBJ2-1, with D perhaps TRBD2 (5 bases). Germline CDR1 reads SGHNT; CDR2 reads YYREEE (reference sequence). V lost 2 bases, J lost 7 bases, and 10 bases lay in between. The CDR3 sequence is 13 residues long. CDR3 nucleotide sequence: TGTGCCAGCAGCTTAACTAGAGGGAATGAGCAGTTCTTC. Encoded protein: CASSLTRGNEQFF.

This clonotype appeared once. This sequence joins TRBV30 and TRBJ1-1; no clear D gene. V was cut by 5 bases and J by 7 bases, with 20 bases left in between. Germline V gene data show CDR1 as GTSNPN and CDR2 as SVGIG (reference sequence). The CDR3 has 14 residues. The CDR3 is CAWAGRAWNGEAFF. CDR3 bases: TGTGCCTGGGCCGGGAGGGCTTGGAATGGTGAAGCTTTCTTT. Looking up the rest from reference TRBV30 and TRBJ1-1 gives the full variable domain: SQTIHQWPATLVQPVGSPLSLECTVEGTSNPNLYWYRQAAGRGLQLLFYSVGIGQISSEVPQNLSASRPQDRQFILSSKKLLLSDSGFYLCAWAGRAWNGEAFFGQGTRLTVV.

This clonotype was seen only once. The chain recombines TRBV29-1 with TRBJ2-2; no firm D call. V shed 0 bases and J shed 7 bases, with 9 bases lying between them. This CDR3 has 13 residues. Germline lookup yields CDR1 SQVTM and CDR2 ANQGSEA. The CDR3: CSVEEWDGGELFF. As DNA, the CDR3 is TGCAGCGTTGAAGAATGGGATGGCGGGGAGCTGTTTTTT.

The table lists this clonotype with a few counts. The junction and the germline gene differ at one end; a read error may be behind it. The chain has TRBV7-7 and TRBJ2-5; D is perhaps TRBD1 (6 bases). This CDR3 has 14 amino acids. Per the germline V gene, CDR1 is SSHAT and CDR2 is FNYEAQ (reference sequence). This chain's CDR3 is CASSIRDNQETQYF. The DNA of the CDR3 is TGTGCTAGCAGCATTCGGGACAACCAAGAGACCCAGTACTTC. Full variable domain (rest looked up from reference TRBV7-7 and TRBJ2-5): GAGVSQSPRYKVTKRGQDVTLRCDPISSHATLYWYQQALGQGPEFLTYFNYEAQPDKSGLPSDRFSAERPEGSISTLTIQRTEQRDSAMYRCASSIRDNQETQYFGPGTRLLVL.

The J gene is TRBJ2-3, the V gene TRBV29-1; TRBD2 matches at 10 bases. Germline lookup yields CDR1 SQVTM and CDR2 ANQGSEA. This CDR3 has 13 amino acids. Germline trimming cut 6 bases from V and 6 bases from J; bases unmatched to any gene: 6. The CDR3 sequence is CSVPLAGADTQYF. CDR3 DNA: TGCAGCGTACCGCTAGCGGGAGCCGATACGCAGTATTTT.

This clonotype was detected a few times. The rearrangement joins TRBV29-1 to TRBJ1-2, with unresolved D. The germline gives CDR1 SQVTM, CDR2 ANQGSEA. V lost 1 base and J lost 3, with 6 bases in between. The CDR3 is 12 amino acids. CDR3 sequence (DNA): TGCAGCGTTGAAGGGGTAGACTATGGCTACACCTTC. Protein: CSVEGVDYGYTF.

The V and J genes are TRBV29-1 and TRBJ2-5; TRBD1 is a possible D gene (6 bases). The germline V and J ends were trimmed by 5 bases and 4 bases, with 14 bases remaining between them. Germline loops: CDR1 SQVTM, CDR2 ANQGSEA. The CDR3 spans 13 residues. The CDR3, as DNA: TGCAGCGTTTCTCCCAGGGGACGAGAGACCCAGTACTTC. It translates to CSVSPRGRETQYF. The whole variable domain, remainder taken from reference TRBV29-1 and TRBJ2-5, is SAVISQKPSRDICQRGTSLTIQCQVDSQVTMMFWYRQQPGQSLTLIATANQGSEATYESGFVIDKFPISRPNLTFSTLTVSNMSPEDSSIYLCSVSPRGRETQYFGPGTRLLVL.

The chain combines TRBV6-2 or TRBV6-3 with TRBJ2-3; no firm D call. The CDR3 extends over 17 amino acids. Trimming stripped 2 bases from V and 5 bases from J, with 20 bases between. Germline values: CDR1 MNHEY, CDR2 SVGEGT. The CDR3 reads CASSYPPPRLPGDTQYF. CDR3 DNA sequence: TGTGCCAGCAGTTACCCTCCCCCCCGACTCCCTGGAGATACGCAGTATTTT.

The CDR3 loop reads CASSSSGVSPDTQYF. The CDR3 coding sequence is TGTGCCAGCAGCTCCTCAGGAGTTAGCCCAGATACGCAGTATTTT. This chain connects TRBV7-2 to TRBJ2-3; D remains ambiguous. Germline V lookup: CDR1 SGHTA, CDR2 FQGNSA. With 4 bases removed from V and 4 bases from J, the gap between germline ends came to 15 bases. The CDR3 extends over 15 amino acids.

The chain is built from TRBV5-1 and TRBJ2-3, with D hard to call. V gave up 5 bases and J gave up 2 bases, with 9 bases separating them. CDR3 length equals 13 residues. From germline, CDR1 is SGHRS and CDR2 YFSETQ. CDR3 sequence: CASRISITDTQYF. The CDR3 DNA reads as TGCGCCAGCAGGATATCAATCACAGATACGCAGTATTTT.

V gene TRBV25-1 combines with J gene TRBJ2-1; the D is unclear. The CDR3 extends over 14 amino acids. V was pared by 3 bases and J by 8 bases, with 14 bases between. Germline loops: CDR1 MGHDK, CDR2 SYGVNS. CDR3 nucleotides: TGTGCCAGCAGTGATGTGGGCAGGAACGATGAGCAGTTCTTC. Translation: CASSDVGRNDEQFF.

J is TRBJ2-3 and V is TRBV9; no clear D gene. From germline, CDR1 is SGDLS and CDR2 YYNGEE. The V and J ends lost 0 bases and 2 bases respectively, with 13 bases between them. The CDR3 spans 16 residues. The CDR3 sequence is CASSVGSSLYTDTQYF. The CDR3 DNA is TGTGCCAGCAGCGTAGGATCCTCCCTTTACACAGATACGCAGTATTTT.

This chain uses TRBV20-1 with TRBJ2-3; 15 positions agree with TRBD2. Per germline, CDR1 DFQATT and CDR2 SNEGSKA (reference sequence). CDR3 length: 19 amino acids. Germline trimming cut 0 bases from V and 6 bases from J; bases unmatched to any gene: 13. The CDR3 loop is CSAREPPPGLAGGGDTQYF. The CDR3 DNA follows: TGCAGTGCTAGAGAGCCCCCACCGGGACTAGCGGGAGGAGGGGATACGCAGTATTTT.

The sample holds one count of this clonotype. The rearrangement uses TRBV5-6 and TRBJ1-1; D is unresolved. With 5 bases removed from V and 5 bases from J, the gap between germline ends came to 10 bases. This CDR3 comprises 12 residues. Per germline, CDR1 SGHDT and CDR2 YYEEEE. In DNA form, the CDR3 reads TGTGCCAGCAGTTTGATCAGGACTGAAGCTTTCTTT. Translating it yields CASSLIRTEAFF.

The chain couples TRBV9 to TRBJ1-1; D is uncertain. This CDR3 spans 16 amino acids. CDR1 SGDLS and CDR2 YYNGEE come from the germline V gene. Trimming left V 3 bases short and J 4 bases short, with 19 bases between. The CDR3 DNA reads as TGTGCCAGCAGCGCGCGACCCGGACCTCATGTCACTGAAGCTTTCTTT. This encodes CASSARPGPHVTEAFF.

The V call is TRBV30, the J call TRBJ2-6; 8 bases align to TRBD2. The germline gives CDR1 GTSNPN, CDR2 SVGIG (reference sequence). The CDR3 has 15 amino acids. With 5 bases clipped from V and 1 base from J, the junction kept 4 bases outside the gene matches. The CDR3 nucleotides read TGTGCCTGGGGCCGCGGGGGGTCTGGGGCCAACGTCCTGACTTTC. It translates to CAWGRGGSGANVLTF.

CDR3 in amino acids: CASSTNRGRTDTQYF. In DNA form, the CDR3 reads TGTGCCAGCAGTACGAACAGGGGTAGGACAGATACGCAGTATTTT. The chain joins TRBV6-1 to TRBJ2-3; TRBD1 matches at 7 bases. The length of the CDR3 is 15 residues. With V trimmed by 5 bases and J by 3 bases, 8 bases remained unmatched. Germline V gives CDR1 MNHNS, CDR2 SASEGT.

This chain links TRBV29-1 with TRBJ2-2; D ambiguous. Germline lookup yields CDR1 SQVTM and CDR2 ANQGSEA. CDR3 length: 12 residues. The V and J ends lost 0 bases and 4 bases respectively, with 3 bases between them. The DNA of the CDR3 is TGCAGCGTTGAAGAGGGCACCGGGGAGCTGTTTTTT. It codes for CSVEEGTGELFF.

This clonotype turned up a few times. The chain carries TRBV27 and TRBJ1-2; D not certain. With 6 bases removed from V and 5 bases from J, the gap between germline ends came to 7 bases. The CDR3 runs to 11 residues. Per the germline V gene, CDR1 is MNHEY and CDR2 is SMNVEV (reference sequence). CDR3 amino acids: CASRNYYGYTF. In nucleotides, the CDR3 is TGTGCCAGCAGGAACTATTATGGCTACACCTTC.

The chain has TRBV7-8 and TRBJ2-1; 12 positions agree with TRBD2. In germline, CDR1 is SGHVS, CDR2 FQNEAQ. Losses at the gene ends were 10 bases for V and 4 bases for J; bases not matched to a gene: 5. There are 14 residues in the CDR3. CDR3: CATTGLAGYNEQFF. Written as DNA, the CDR3 is TGTGCCACGACCGGACTAGCGGGATACAATGAGCAGTTCTTC.

The chain is built from TRBV11-3 and TRBJ2-2; D ambiguous. CDR3 length: 13 amino acids. The V end lost 4 bases, the J end lost 4 bases, and 7 bases lay between the germline ends. Germline-derived CDR1 and CDR2 are SGHNT and YENEEA. The CDR3 DNA reads TGTGCCAGCAGCTCCCGACCCACCGGGGAGCTGTTTTTT. Translation gives CASSSRPTGELFF.

The rearrangement joins TRBV6-5 to TRBJ2-1, with D perhaps given as TRBD1 or TRBD2 (5 bases each). V dropped 6 bases and J dropped 8 bases, with 11 bases sitting between them. CDR1 is MNHEY and CDR2 is SVGAGI in the germline V gene. This CDR3 is built from 12 residues. As DNA, the CDR3 is TGTGCCAGCAGCCGAAGAGGGGATGAGCAGTTCTTC. Translated, it gives CASSRRGDEQFF.

The V and J genes are TRBV11-1 and TRBJ1-1; 7 positions agree with TRBD1. Germline V lookup: CDR1 SGHAT, CDR2 FQDESV (reference sequence). V lost 6 bases, J lost 5 bases, and 6 bases stayed unmatched. This CDR3 has 13 residues. In nucleotides, the CDR3 is TGTGCCAGCAGTATACAGGGGAGGACTGAAGCTTTCTTT. Protein product: CASSIQGRTEAFF.

This clonotype was counted a single time. Relative to the germline gene, one junction end is altered; a read error may explain this. This chain uses TRBV28 with TRBJ2-7; weak D call: TRBD2 (6 bases). This CDR3 has 11 residues. Germline CDR1 reads MDHEN; CDR2 reads SYDVKM. CDR3 loop: CASSLGARGYF. The CDR3 region has the DNA TGTGCCAGCAGCCTCGGAGCGCGGGGATATTTC.